Listed below are T cell receptor beta chains from one sample, sequenced in a study of T cell clonotyping in hematopoietic cell transplantation. Only in-frame clones appear in the TCRdb table, and some are missing; sequencing was by immunoSEQ multiplex PCR. The sample has about 50,000 clones; 70% to 90% are singletons. This sample comprised peripheral blood mononuclear cells, obtained before stem cell transplant. The receptors stem from a man between 60 and 75 years old with biphenotypic leukemia. Some clones in this sample may be carry-over from other donors' samples. Both conserved end residues are part of each CDR3. A D gene is named only where the DNA matches it firmly. Rows may omit the clone size; those that give it use once, few, many or a size class.

v_call	j_call	clone_size	d_call	cdr3_nt	cdr3_aa
TRBV11-2	TRBJ2-3	.	.	TGTGCCAGCAGCACAACCCGGCTGTGGCCTGGCACAGATACGCAGTATTTT	CASSTTRLWPGTDTQYF
TRBV10-3	TRBJ2-3	.	.	TGTGCCATCGGCCAGGGCCGGGACACAGATACGCAGTATTTT	CAIGQGRDTDTQYF
TRBV4-1	TRBJ1-4	.	TRBD1	TGCGCCAGCAGCCCAGGGACAGGGGGTCGTGAAAAACTGTTTTTT	CASSPGTGGREKLFF
TRBV9	TRBJ2-6	.	.	TGTGCCAGCAGCGTAGCCCTCCCGGGACAAGGGATCTCTGGGGCCAACGTCCTGACTTTC	CASSVALPGQGISGANVLTF
TRBV27	TRBJ1-2	.	.	TGTGCCAGCAGCCTTAGGGGGATTCCCAGCCGCTATGGCTACACCTTC	CASSLRGIPSRYGYTF
TRBV4-2	TRBJ2-3	.	.	TGTGCCAGCAGCCAACTAGATCCCCGGGAGCAGTATTTT	CASSQLDPREQYF
TRBV2	TRBJ1-5	.	TRBD1	TGTGCCAGCAGGCGGGACAGGGAAAACGTGCAGCATTTT	CASRRDRENVQHF
TRBV27	TRBJ1-5	.	.	TGTGCCAGCAGGGCCCTTAATAGCAATCAGCCCCAGCATTTT	CASRALNSNQPQHF
TRBV7-9	TRBJ1-1	.	.	TGTGCCAGCAGCTTTTCGAGGGGTCCAGGGGAAGCTTTCTTT	CASSFSRGPGEAFF
TRBV11-2	TRBJ2-7	once	.	TGTGCCAGCAGCTTTGGGGTATCGGATGGCCGACTTAGCTACGAGCAGTACTTC	CASSFGVSDGRLSYEQYF
TRBV6-1	TRBJ1-4	.	.	TGTGCCAGCAGCGGGCTTATGGCTGAAAAACTGTTTTTT	CASSGLMAEKLFF
TRBV11-3	TRBJ2-3	once	TRBD2	TGTGCCAGCAGCTTAGGACTAGCGGGAGCCACAGATACGCAGTATTTT	CASSLGLAGATDTQYF
TRBV25-1	TRBJ2-7	.	TRBD2	TGTGCCAGCAGTGAGGTAGCGGGGATTCAGTACTTC	CASSEVAGIQYF
TRBV5-1	TRBJ2-7	.	TRBD1	TGCGCCAGCCGCCGACAGGGGGGCTACGAGCAGTACTTC	CASRRQGGYEQYF
TRBV23-1	TRBJ2-3	.	TRBD2	TGCGCCAGCAGTCAATCCGGCGGCGGGAGGGTGGAGGCAGATACGCAGTATTTT	CASSQSGGGRVEADTQYF
TRBV19	TRBJ1-1	few	TRBD1	TGTGCCAGTACCAGGACAGGTTCTAACACTGAAGCTTTCTTT	CASTRTGSNTEAFF
TRBV4-2	TRBJ2-2	few	.	TGTGCCAGCAGCCAAGATAGGGGAGGGGAGCTGTTTTTT	CASSQDRGGELFF
TRBV7-3	TRBJ1-1	.	.	TGTGCCAGCAGCTTTCGGTGGGACACTGAAGCTTTCTTT	CASSFRWDTEAFF
TRBV6-1	TRBJ1-2	few	.	TGTGCCAGCAGGCTGGGTTTTGGGGACTATGGCTACACCTTC	CASRLGFGDYGYTF
TRBV7-6	TRBJ2-7	.	.	TGTGCCAGCAGCTTAGACCCCCTGGGCTCCGAGCAGTACTTC	CASSLDPLGSEQYF
TRBV5-1	TRBJ1-1	.	TRBD1	TGCGCCAGCAGCCTAAGCGAACAGGGGCCAGACACTGAAGCTTTCTTT	CASSLSEQGPDTEAFF
TRBV28	TRBJ1-4	.	TRBD1	TGTGCCAGCAGTTTATTACGGGACAGTGAAAAACTGTTTTTT	CASSLLRDSEKLFF
TRBV30	TRBJ1-2	.	.	TGTGCCTGGAGTATCACGACAGGACTCGGCTACACCTTC	CAWSITTGLGYTF
TRBV27	TRBJ1-2	.	.	TGTGCCAGCAGTTTGGCCCTAGGGGCAGAAGATGGCTACACCTTC	CASSLALGAEDGYTF
TRBV30	TRBJ1-5	.	.	TGTGCCTGGAGTGTAGATAGGGGGAATCAGCCCCAGCATTTT	CAWSVDRGNQPQHF
TRBV5-4	TRBJ2-7	.	TRBD1	TGTGCCAGCAGCTACGGGACAGGGGGCGTCTACGAGCAGTACTTC	CASSYGTGGVYEQYF
TRBV9	TRBJ1-1	once	.	TGTGCCAGCAGCCCTCGGGACCGGCTGAACACTGAAGCTTTCTTT	CASSPRDRLNTEAFF
TRBV2	TRBJ1-2	few	TRBD1	TGTGCCAGCAGTGATCCAGGGGGCTATGGCTACACCTTC	CASSDPGGYGYTF
TRBV19	TRBJ1-1	.	.	TGTGCCAGTAGTATAGGGCCGGGAACGGACACTGAAGCTTTCTTT	CASSIGPGTDTEAFF
TRBV6-5	TRBJ1-1	once	.	TGTGCCAGCAGTTACTTGGGGAGGACTGAAGCTTTCTTT	CASSYLGRTEAFF
TRBV11-2	TRBJ1-5	.	.	TGTGCCAGCAGCTTAGAGATCGGAGAGCCCCAGCATTTT	CASSLEIGEPQHF
TRBV5-5	TRBJ1-4	.	TRBD1	TGTGCCAGCAGCGAGACAGGGTTTCCAACTAATGAAAAACTGTTTTTT	CASSETGFPTNEKLFF
TRBV10-1	TRBJ1-1	once	.	TGCGCCCCCACTGAAGCTTTCTTT	CAPTEAFF
TRBV28	TRBJ2-1	.	.	TGTGCCAGCATTCCCGGATCTGGAGTAAATGAGCAGTTCTTC	CASIPGSGVNEQFF
TRBV2	TRBJ1-1	few	TRBD1	TGTGCCAGCAGTCTTGACAGGGCGGCTGAAGCTTTCTTT	CASSLDRAAEAFF
TRBV5-1	TRBJ2-2	.	.	TGCGCCAGCAGCTTGGCTCTGGGGCGCAGCACCGGGGAGCTGTTTTTT	CASSLALGRSTGELFF